These T cell receptor beta chains were read from a single sample in a study of blood T cells in healthy people across ages. TCRdb passed the 5' RACE reads through MiXCR, listing each CDR3 protein once. The sample shows 1.5 million to 2 million distinct CDR3 sequences, roughly 43% of them seen only once. Material: blood. Receptors originate from a human donor in good health. The CDR3 runs from the conserved cysteine through the conserved F or W. A D gene is named only where the DNA matches it firmly. Part of the rows lack a size; the others show once, few, many or a class for expanded clones.

TRBD1 TRBJ2-7 TRBV28 - TGTGCCAGCAGTTTGGTGGGACCGACAGGGGTCTACGAGCAGTACTTC CASSLVGPTGVYEQYF
- TRBJ1-2 TRBV20-1 few TGCAGTGCTAAGGGGACCGGGATGAACTATGGCTACACCTTC CSAKGTGMNYGYTF
- TRBJ1-1 TRBV12-3/TRBV12-4 few TGTGCCAGTGGGACCGATACTTCCGAAGCTTTCTTT CASGTDTSEAFF
TRBD1 TRBJ2-1 TRBV20-1 - TGCAGTGCTAGAGCGGAGGGGACAGGGGGTCGCGAGCAGTTCTTC CSARAEGTGGREQFF
TRBD2 TRBJ2-3 TRBV20-1 few TGCAGTGCTCACGGGACTAGTAGCACAGATACGCAGTATTTT CSAHGTSSTDTQYF
- TRBJ2-5 TRBV20-1 - TGCAGTGCTCCCCGCCTAACAGGGGGGGAAGAGACCCAGTACTTC CSAPRLTGGEETQYF
- TRBJ2-3 TRBV4-3 - TGCGCCAGCAGCCAAGGGGTAGCGCTCTACACAGATACGCAGTATTTT CASSQGVALYTDTQYF
- TRBJ1-2 TRBV25-1 few TGTGCCTGCAGTGATTGGGCTAACTATGGCTACACCTTC CACSDWANYGYTF
TRBD2 TRBJ2-2 TRBV6-6 - TGTGCCAGCAAATTAGTAGCGGGGGCCACCGGGGAGCTGTTTTTT CASKLVAGATGELFF
- TRBJ1-1 TRBV19 few TGTGCCAGTAGTAAGTTCATGAACACTGAAGCTTTCTTT CASSKFMNTEAFF
TRBD2 TRBJ2-1 TRBV20-1 - TGCAGTGCCCCCGGGGAGCGGGGGGGCCTAGAGCAGTTCTTC CSAPGERGGLEQFF
TRBD1 TRBJ2-4 TRBV20-1 - TGCAGTGCTAAAGGACGGGACAGGGAAGGCAAAAACATTCAGTACTTC CSAKGRDREGKNIQYF
- TRBJ1-1 TRBV3-1 - TGTGCCAGCAGCCAAGATTGGCAGATAAACACTGAAGCTTTCTTT CASSQDWQINTEAFF
- TRBJ2-5 TRBV29-1 - TGCAGCTCCGAAGGTGGGGCGGAGGGGGAGCAGTACTTC CSSEGGAEGEQYF
- TRBJ2-7 TRBV28 - TGTGCCAGCAGTGCCCCGGGGAGCTCCTACGAGCAGTACTTC CASSAPGSSYEQYF
- TRBJ2-2 TRBV11-2 - TGTGCCAGCCAGCTTAGGCAATTGAACACCGGGGAGCTGTTTTTT CASQLRQLNTGELFF
TRBD1 TRBJ1-5 TRBV10-3 - TGTGCCATCAGTGAGTCACAGGGGAGCAATCAGCCCCAGCATTTT CAISESQGSNQPQHF
TRBD2 TRBJ2-5 TRBV7-2 once TGTGCCAGCAGCTTAATGCGGGGGGGGTACCAAGAGACCCAGTACTTC CASSLMRGGYQETQYF
- TRBJ1-2 TRBV9 - TGTGCCAGCAGCGCAGGGCCCCTTAACCCTGGCCACACCTTC CASSAGPLNPGHTF
- TRBJ2-6 TRBV27 few TGTGCCAGCGGTTGGGGATCTGGGGCCAACGTCCTGACTTTC CASGWGSGANVLTF
TRBD1 TRBJ2-3 TRBV2 few TGTGCCAGCAGGACAGGGGGAGATACGCAGTATTTT CASRTGGDTQYF
TRBD1 TRBJ1-2 TRBV7-6 - TGTGCCAGCAGCTTAGCAAGACCGGGACAGGGAGTCGGCTATGGCTACACCTTC CASSLARPGQGVGYGYTF
TRBD1 TRBJ2-7 TRBV6-2/TRBV6-3 few TGTGCCTGCAGTCTCCCGACAGGGGCTTACGAGCAGTACTTC CACSLPTGAYEQYF
TRBD2 TRBJ2-1 TRBV7-8 few TGTGCCAGCAGTTTTGGGACTAGCGGGGGTGTTGAGCAGTTCTTC CASSFGTSGGVEQFF
TRBD2 TRBJ2-7 TRBV28 - TGTGCCAGCATTCCGCGGGGGGGCTTCGAGCAGTACTTC CASIPRGGFEQYF
- TRBJ2-5 TRBV20-1 few TGCAATGCTAGTCCCCCTGGTGTAGCTGCGGAGACCCAGTACTTC CNASPPGVAAETQYF
- TRBJ1-1 TRBV7-9 - TGTGCCAACGACATCTCAGGGACTGAAGCTTTCTTT CANDISGTEAFF
TRBD2 TRBJ2-6 TRBV27 few TGTGCCAGCAGTAGGACTAGCGGATTAGGGGCCAACGTCCTGACTTTC CASSRTSGLGANVLTF
- TRBJ2-7 TRBV7-9 few TGTGCCAGCAGCTCTGTACGAGATTCCTACGAGCAGTACTTC CASSSVRDSYEQYF
- TRBJ2-7 TRBV19 once TGTGCCAGTAGTCTACCGGGGTCCTCCGAGCAGTACTTC CASSLPGSSEQYF
- TRBJ1-3 TRBV6-5 - TGTGCCAGCAGCTCATTCTCTGGAAACACCATATATTTT CASSSFSGNTIYF
- TRBJ2-5 TRBV12-3/TRBV12-4 - TGTGCCAGCAGCCCCTTTGCGGCTCGTTCTGCCAAAGAGACCCAGTACTTC CASSPFAARSAKETQYF
- TRBJ1-1 TRBV4-2 - TGTGCCAGCAGCCAACAATCCGGGGGTAACACTGAAGCTTTCTTT CASSQQSGGNTEAFF
TRBD2 TRBJ2-1 TRBV7-6 - TGTGCCAGCAGCTTAGTTAGCGGGGTCTACAATGAGCAGTTCTTC CASSLVSGVYNEQFF
- TRBJ1-5 TRBV15 - TGTGCCACCAGCGGAGGAGGGTATAGCAATCAGCCCCAGCATTTT CATSGGGYSNQPQHF
TRBD1 TRBJ2-5 TRBV27 - TGTGCCAGCAGTTTAGAGGGGGCTAAAGAGACCCAGTACTTC CASSLEGAKETQYF
TRBD1 TRBJ1-3 TRBV5-7 few TGTGCCAGCAGCTATGGGGGACAGGAGAATTCTCTCTCTGGAAACACCATATATTTT CASSYGGQENSLSGNTIYF
- TRBJ2-1 TRBV6-5 - TGTGCCAGCAGTTTTTCAGGACAGTATGAGCAGTTCTTC CASSFSGQYEQFF
TRBD2 TRBJ2-1 TRBV9 - TGTGCCAGCAGCGTAGCGTACCGGGGGGGCAGTGAGCAGTTCTTC CASSVAYRGGSEQFF
TRBD2 TRBJ2-7 TRBV24-1 - TGTGCCACCAGTGATCCCATGACGGGGGGGCTCGAGCAGTACTTC CATSDPMTGGLEQYF
- TRBJ2-4 TRBV20-1 few TGCAGTATGGGCCTAGCAGTAGCCAAAAACATTCAGTACTTC CSMGLAVAKNIQYF